Following are 26 T cell receptor beta chains from one sample sequenced in a study of human T cells and chemical hapten exposure. TCRdb re-derived calls from the RACE reads in MiXCR, one entry per CDR3 protein. The sample includes roughly 89,000 distinct CDR3 sequences, approximately 10% seen only once; the top ten take around 1.1%. Time point here: patch test 3, about 24 weeks after DPC sensitization. The treatment denotes: therapeutic diphenylcyclopropenone sensitization with weekly scalp DPC. The sample here was whole blood, taken in connection with sensitization to the hapten diphenylcyclopropenone (DPC). All receptors derive from a woman in her twenties or thirties with alopecia areata. Some clones in this sample may be carry-over from other donors' samples.

Ten or more counts support this clonotype. The chain couples TRBV24-1 to TRBJ1-5, with 7 nucleotides matching TRBD1. V dropped 10 bases and J dropped 0; count of bases not matched to a gene: 5. The CDR3 length is 14 residues. CDR1 is KGHDR and CDR2 is SFDVKD in the germline V gene. The CDR3 loop is CATGDSYSNQPQHF. The CDR3 nucleotides read TGTGCCACAGGGGACAGCTATAGCAATCAGCCCCAGCATTTT.

This clonotype was seen ten or more times. The CDR3, as DNA: TGTGCCAGCAGCTCCGAATTCAGGGGACCAGCTTTCTTT. Its translation: CASSSEFRGPAFF. V is TRBV11-2 and J is TRBJ1-1, with D possibly matching TRBD1 (6 bases). This CDR3 has 13 amino acids. Germline V gene data show CDR1 as SGHAT and CDR2 as FQNNGV. V was trimmed by 4 bases and J by 10 bases, leaving 16 bases between them.

This clonotype was picked up a small number of times. The chain is built from TRBV20-1 and TRBJ2-7; a possible D gene is TRBD1 (6 bases). CDR3 length: 12 amino acids. With 4 bases removed from V and 3 bases from J, the gap between germline ends came to 10 bases. Germline-derived CDR1 and CDR2 are DFQATT and SNEGSKA (reference sequence). The CDR3 nucleotides read TGCAGTGCTACTAAACAGGGCTACGAGCAGTACTTC. Its protein product is CSATKQGYEQYF.

The V and J genes are TRBV6-2 or TRBV6-3 and TRBJ2-7, with 9 bases identical to TRBD1. The CDR3 contains 15 residues. CDR1 and CDR2 (germline): MNHEY, SVGEGT. V lost 5 bases and J lost 2; bases outside the gene matches: 7. The DNA for the CDR3 is TGTGCCAGCAGTACGGGACAGGGAGGCGCCTACGAGCAGTACGTC. This encodes CASSTGQGGAYEQYV.

This clonotype was detected a few times. This sequence joins TRBV6-2 or TRBV6-3 and TRBJ1-5; 9 bases are shared with TRBD1. The CDR3 covers 17 residues. Germline CDR1 MNHEY, CDR2 SVGEGT. The ends lost 6 bases at V and 6 bases at J; junction bases unmatched: 15. The CDR3 reads CASRQDPGQGKSQPQHF. The CDR3 bases are TGTGCCAGCAGGCAAGATCCGGGACAGGGTAAAAGTCAGCCCCAGCATTTT.

In its sample, this clonotype was seen many times. The chain recombines TRBV29-1 with TRBJ1-1; D gene uncertain. CDR1 is SQVTM and CDR2 is ANQGSEA in the germline V gene. This CDR3 contains 14 residues. Trimming took off 4 bases at V and 4 bases at J, with 16 bases between the two ends. CDR3 sequence: CSVGVAGGSTEAFF. CDR3 DNA sequence: TGCAGCGTTGGGGTGGCGGGCGGGTCCACTGAAGCTTTCTTT.

This clonotype was recorded a few times. The gene calls are TRBV7-9 and TRBJ1-1; 7 nucleotides align to TRBD1. The germline V gene has CDR1 SEHNR and CDR2 FQNEAQ (reference sequence). V lost 4 bases, J lost 4 bases, and 3 bases stayed unmatched. The CDR3 contains 13 residues. DNA for the CDR3: TGTGCCAGCAGCTCCAGACAGGGCACTGAAGCTTTCTTT. Protein: CASSSRQGTEAFF.

The table lists this clonotype with many counts. The chain has TRBV5-1 and TRBJ2-3; D call uncertain. CDR1 is SGHRS, CDR2 YFSETQ, per germline. The V end lost 1 base, the J end lost 0 bases, and 6 bases lay between the germline ends. This CDR3 comprises 14 residues. The CDR3 is CASSLTDSTDTQYF. The CDR3 nucleotides are TGCGCCAGCAGCTTGACGGACAGCACAGATACGCAGTATTTT.

This chain links TRBV29-1 with TRBJ2-7; D is unclear. Germline CDR1 SQVTM, CDR2 ANQGSEA. V was clipped by 7 bases and J by 0 bases, with 10 bases between them. The CDR3 is 12 residues long. The CDR3 sequence is CSARDNSYEQYV. Here the CDR3 DNA reads TGCAGCGCCCGAGACAACTCCTACGAGCAGTACGTC.

This clonotype was observed many times. The genes are TRBV4-1 and TRBJ2-3, with TRBD2 identical over 12 bases. The CDR3 contains 17 residues. Germline V lookup: CDR1 MGHRA, CDR2 YSYEKL. V was clipped by 3 bases and J by 7 bases; unmatched bases: 11. CDR3 loop: CASSQESGLAGRYTQYF. The DNA of the CDR3 is TGCGCCAGCAGCCAGGAGTCGGGACTAGCGGGTCGATATACGCAGTATTTT.

The chain couples TRBV6-1 to TRBJ2-1; 8 bases line up with TRBD2. Trimming took 3 bases from V and 4 from J; bases not matched to a gene: 14. Germline V lookup: CDR1 MNHNS, CDR2 SASEGT. CDR3 length: 18 residues. In DNA form, the CDR3 reads TGTGCCAGCAGTGATTCCTTGAGAAGCGGGGGCCATTACAATGAGCAGTTCTTC. Amino acid sequence: CASSDSLRSGGHYNEQFF.

This clonotype was seen only a few times. The chain has TRBV11-2 and TRBJ2-3; 11 bases are a match to TRBD2. Germline V gene data show CDR1 as SGHAT and CDR2 as FQNNGV. The ends lost 5 bases at V and 3 bases at J; junction bases unmatched: 10. CDR3 length: 17 residues. CDR3 sequence: CASSGSSGGAATDTQYF. CDR3 DNA: TGTGCCAGCAGCGGAAGTAGCGGGGGGGCCGCGACAGATACGCAGTATTTT.

The chain uses TRBV20-1 and TRBJ1-2, with a tentative D call TRBD1 (6 bases). The germline V gene encodes CDR1 DFQATT and CDR2 SNEGSKA (reference sequence). CDR3 size: 14 residues. The V end lost 0 bases, the J end lost 1 base, and 9 bases lay between the germline ends. The CDR3: CSARDPGVNYGYTF. The CDR3 nucleotides read TGCAGTGCTAGAGATCCAGGGGTTAACTATGGCTACACCTTC.

This clonotype was seen many times. This rearrangement joins TRBV6-2 or TRBV6-3 to TRBJ2-1; D unresolved. Germline V gene data show CDR1 as MNHEY and CDR2 as SVGEGT. V was cut by 2 bases and J by 6 bases, with 8 bases left in between. The CDR3 is made up of 13 amino acids. CDR3 region: CASSYGEFNEQFF. DNA for the CDR3: TGTGCCAGCAGTTACGGGGAATTCAATGAGCAGTTCTTC.

The genes are TRBV28 and TRBJ2-1; the D gene is possibly TRBD2 (6 bases). This CDR3 comprises 15 residues. The germline V gene has CDR1 MDHEN and CDR2 SYDVKM. Trimming took off 5 bases at V and 6 bases at J, with 17 bases between the two ends. The CDR3 loop reads CASSLRWGEVNEQFF. The CDR3 DNA follows: TGTGCCAGCAGTCTGCGCTGGGGGGAGGTCAATGAGCAGTTCTTC.

The chain links TRBV10-2 to TRBJ2-5; TRBD1 matches at 8 bases. In germline, CDR1 is WSHSY, CDR2 SAAADI. The CDR3 consists of 14 residues. V gave up 2 bases and J gave up 4 bases; unmatched junction bases: 3. The CDR3 loop reads CASSEQGARETQYF. CDR3 DNA sequence: TGCGCCAGCAGTGAGCAGGGGGCTAGAGAGACCCAGTACTTC.

This clonotype was recorded many times. The chain is built from TRBV6-6 and TRBJ1-2; TRBD1 agrees at 8 bases. Germline CDR1 MNHNY, CDR2 SVGAGI (reference sequence). The CDR3 consists of 15 residues. Trimming removed 0 bases from V and 5 bases from J; junction bases left unmatched: 5. The CDR3 sequence: CASSYSTGAQYGYTF. DNA for the CDR3: TGTGCCAGCAGTTACTCGACAGGGGCGCAGTATGGCTACACCTTC.

This clonotype showed up just a few times. This chain connects TRBV29-1 to TRBJ1-2; 10 bases are shared with TRBD1. Germline V gene sequence: CDR1 SQVTM, CDR2 ANQGSEA. V was clipped by 4 bases and J by 5 bases; unmatched bases: 7. There are 14 residues in the CDR3. This CDR3 is CSVAGGQGRYGYTF. In DNA, the CDR3 is TGCAGCGTTGCGGGGGGACAGGGGCGGTATGGCTACACCTTC.

This clonotype was seen repeatedly, ten times or more. For the CDR3, the DNA is TGTGCCAGCAGCTTAGGTCAAGGCACAGATACGCAGTATTTT. It codes for CASSLGQGTDTQYF. This chain connects TRBV11-3 to TRBJ2-3; D gene ambiguous. V lost 1 base and J lost 1, with 6 bases in between. The CDR3 is 14 residues long. Germline values: CDR1 SGHNT, CDR2 YENEEA.

There are a few counts of this clonotype. The gene calls are TRBV6-1 and TRBJ2-3; 10 bases match TRBD2. Germline V lookup: CDR1 MNHNS, CDR2 SASEGT. The CDR3 runs to 14 residues. V was clipped by 7 bases and J by 1 base; unmatched bases: 2. In DNA, the CDR3 is TGTGCCAGCACTAGCGGGAGTGGCACAGATACGCAGTATTTT. It specifies CASTSGSGTDTQYF.

This clonotype was counted a few times. This chain links TRBV12-3 or TRBV12-4 with TRBJ2-7; 7 bases line up with TRBD2. The V and J ends lost 3 bases and 6 bases, in that order; junction bases with no gene match: 8. This CDR3 spans 14 amino acids. DNA for the CDR3: TGTGCCAGCAGTTTTGGACTAGTCGTTGGCGAGCAGTACTTC. Its translation: CASSFGLVVGEQYF.

The table lists this clonotype with many counts. The chain is built from TRBV12-3 or TRBV12-4 and TRBJ2-3, with 10 bases aligning to TRBD2. The CDR3 contains 16 residues. J gave up 6 bases and V 3 bases, and 9 bases lay outside the gene matches. The CDR3, as DNA: TGTGCCAGCAGTTTGGGAAGCGGGGGGGCTACTGATACGCAGTATTTT. Translated, it gives CASSLGSGGATDTQYF.

The rearrangement links TRBV6-2 or TRBV6-3 to TRBJ2-7; TRBD1 is a possible D gene (5 bases). The CDR3 has 12 residues. Trimming removed 6 bases at V and 6 bases at J, with 12 bases between. Looked up from germline, CDR1 is MNHEY and CDR2 is SVGEGT. CDR3 bases: TGTGCCAGCAGCTCCCCAGGGCGCGAGCAGTACTTC. This codes for CASSSPGREQYF.

The chain carries TRBV28 and TRBJ1-5; D is ambiguous. V lost 2 bases, J lost 1 base, and 3 bases lay in between. There are 13 residues in the CDR3. In germline, CDR1 is MDHEN, CDR2 SYDVKM. CDR3 amino acids: CASSLESNQPQHF. Here the CDR3 DNA reads TGTGCCAGCAGTTTAGAGAGCAATCAGCCCCAGCATTTT.

V gene TRBV28 combines with J gene TRBJ1-1; possible D gene TRBD1, 5 bases. The germline V and J ends were trimmed by 5 bases and 11 bases, with 12 bases remaining between them. Per germline, CDR1 MDHEN and CDR2 SYDVKM. There are 11 residues in the CDR3. CDR3 in amino acids: CASSGRVRAFF. DNA for the CDR3: TGTGCCAGCAGTGGCAGGGTTCGGGCTTTCTTT.

This rearrangement joins TRBV29-1 to TRBJ1-1, with a weak D call TRBD1 (5 bases). Germline CDR1 SQVTM, CDR2 ANQGSEA. The germline V and J ends were trimmed by 6 bases and 5 bases, with 13 bases remaining between them. The CDR3 consists of 12 residues. The CDR3 nucleotides read TGCAGCGTAGACAGCCCAGGAACTGAAGCTTTCTTT. Protein: CSVDSPGTEAFF.